This TCR beta chain was recovered during a study of blood T cell repertoires in COVID-19. Clones were sequenced by immunoSEQ multiplex PCR, and TCRdb holds only the in-frame ones, with some missing. The table includes 200,000 to 300,000 clones, approximately 84% detected once. The CDR3 sequence is 15 residues long. With V trimmed by 4 bases and J by 5 bases, 7 bases remained unmatched. Looked up from germline, CDR1 is SGHTA and CDR2 is FQGNSA. This sequence joins TRBV7-2 and TRBJ2-5; the match to TRBD2 covers 10 bases. The material sequenced was peripheral blood. This receptor was obtained from a human donor in a cohort sampled during active COVID-19. The CDR3 spells CASSSKRGGRETQYF. Here the CDR3 DNA reads TGTGCCAGCAGCTCTAAGCGGGGGGGGAGGGAGACCCAGTACTTC.